The sample holds a few counts of the clone carrying this T cell receptor (beta chain). What it binds is not known. TCRdb used MiXCR to reprocess the 5' RACE reads, holding one entry per CDR3 protein. Here the sample spans around 770,000 distinct CDR3 sequences, about 10% being singletons. V lost 8 bases to trimming and J lost 6 bases, with 26 bases between them. The CDR3 has 17 amino acids. These data are taken from a study of CD8 T cells in ankylosing spondylitis. Overall study results and limits: Several highly homologous variants made up a TCR beta motif that seemed to typify ankylosing spondylitis blood.

Material for sequencing was blood, either unsorted or a sorted T cell fraction (not recorded which). The chain carries TRBV12-3 or TRBV12-4 and TRBJ2-1, with D tentatively TRBD1 or TRBD2 (6 bases each). This TCR came from a male donor with ankylosing spondylitis. CDR3 sequence (DNA): TGTGCCAGCGGGAACAGGGAGGCTACTGGGATCGGCAATGAGCAGTTCTTC. Its translation is CASGNREATGIGNEQFF.